These 19 T cell receptor beta chains came from one sample sequenced in a study of shared clonotypes between healthy human individuals. Repertoires were generated with immunoSEQ multiplex PCR, while TCRdb's copy carries only in-frame clones and drops some. The sample gives about 1,500,000 clones, about 96% of which show up once; about 1.2% is in the top ten. The sequencing sample was made of naive CD4+ T cells sorted from blood. Indicated subset: CD45RA+ positively selected. These receptors were collected from a man younger than 40 in good health.

The V call is TRBV28, the J call TRBJ1-5, with a weak D call TRBD1 (6 bases). This CDR3 has 15 amino acids. Germline V CDR1 and CDR2: MDHEN, SYDVKM. The V end lost 8 bases, the J end lost 6 bases, and 20 bases lay between the germline ends. CDR3 coding DNA: TGTGCCAGCGGAAGCCCCCGGGGGGCCATTCAGCCCCAGCATTTT. Translation: CASGSPRGAIQPQHF. The full variable domain, its missing parts supplied by reference TRBV28 and TRBJ1-5, is DVKVTQSSRYLVKRTGEKVFLECVQDMDHENMFWYRQDPGLGLRLIYFSYDVKMKEKGDIPEGYSVSREKKERFSLILESASTNQTSMYLCASGSPRGAIQPQHFGDGTRLSIL.

The count of this clone is one. This chain links TRBV15 with TRBJ2-7; 7 bases align to TRBD1. The CDR3 runs to 15 residues. Germline CDR1 LNHNV, CDR2 YYDKDF (reference sequence). V lost 3 bases and J lost 6; bases outside the gene matches: 11. The CDR3 here is CATSRRTGSRFEQYF. DNA for the CDR3: TGTGCCACCAGCAGGAGGACAGGTAGTCGGTTCGAGCAGTACTTC. The full variable domain, rest sourced from reference TRBV15 and TRBJ2-7, is DAMVIQNPRYQVTQFGKPVTLSCSQTLNHNVMYWYQQKSSQAPKLLFHYYDKDFNNEADTPDNFQSRRPNTSFCFLDIRSPGLGDTAMYLCATSRRTGSRFEQYFGPGTRLTVT.

The V gene is TRBV5-1, the J gene TRBJ2-5, with a possible D match to TRBD2 (5 bases). V gave up 1 base and J gave up 5 bases, with 15 bases separating them. This CDR3 is 15 amino acids long. Germline V gene data show CDR1 as SGHRS and CDR2 as YFSETQ. For the CDR3, the DNA is TGCGCCAGCAGCTTGAGGAGGTCTAGGGCGGAGACCCAGTACTTC. As protein: CASSLRRSRAETQYF.

This chain connects TRBV6-5 to TRBJ2-5; D could derive from TRBD1 or TRBD2 (5 bases each). V lost 10 bases, J lost 0 bases, and 12 bases lay in between. CDR3 size: 13 residues. The V gene's germline CDR1 is MNHEY and CDR2 SVGAGI. CDR3 DNA: TGTGCCACCCGAGGGGCATACCAAGAGACCCAGTACTTC. Translating it yields CATRGAYQETQYF.

A word on this clone: This same CDR3 is encoded by further DNA sequences in the sample. The chain has TRBV6-6 and TRBJ2-7, with TRBD2 as a possible D gene (5 bases). Germline CDR1 and CDR2: MNHNY and SVGAGI (reference sequence). Trimming shortened V by 0 bases and J by 0 bases, and 9 bases separated the two germline ends. This CDR3 contains 15 residues. CDR3 sequence: CASSYSAVSSYEQYF. CDR3 DNA: TGTGCCAGCAGTTACTCAGCGGTGAGCTCCTACGAGCAGTACTTC.

The CDR3 reads CASSPHLDSPYEQYF. Here the CDR3 DNA reads TGTGCCAGCAGCCCCCACCTGGACAGTCCCTACGAGCAGTACTTC. V gene TRBV9 combines with J gene TRBJ2-7; TRBD1 is a possible D gene (6 bases). V was cut by 4 bases and J by 2 bases, with 16 bases left in between. Germline values: CDR1 SGDLS, CDR2 YYNGEE. The CDR3 loop spans 15 amino acids.

The V and J genes are TRBV18 and TRBJ2-3, with 12 bases lining up with TRBD2. Germline CDR1 is KGHSH and CDR2 is LQKENI. This CDR3 has 17 residues. The V segment lost 2 bases and the J segment 3 bases; nucleotides outside the gene matches: 6. For the CDR3, the DNA is TGTGCCAGCTCACCAATTGGACTAGCGGGGATTACAGATACGCAGTATTTT. This sequence encodes CASSPIGLAGITDTQYF. Full variable domain (remainder filled in from reference TRBV18 and TRBJ2-3): NAGVMQNPRHLVRRRGQEARLRCSPMKGHSHVYWYRQLPEEGLKFMVYLQKENIIDESGMPKERFSAEFPKEGPSILRIQQVVRGDSAAYFCASSPIGLAGITDTQYFGPGTRLTVL.

V usage is TRBV5-1 and J usage is TRBJ2-7, with TRBD1 matching over 8 bases. Germline-derived CDR1 and CDR2 are SGHRS and YFSETQ. CDR3 length equals 15 residues. V lost 4 bases and J lost 3; bases outside the gene matches: 9. The CDR3 bases are TGCGCCAGCAGCGATGTCAGGGGGCGGAACTACGAGCAGTACTTC. This sequence encodes CASSDVRGRNYEQYF.

Written as DNA, the CDR3 is TGTGCCAGCTCCCAGCGGGGACAGGGGGTGCAAGAGACCCAGTACTTC. Protein product: CASSQRGQGVQETQYF. The rearrangement uses TRBV18 and TRBJ2-5, with 11 bases that match TRBD1. The CDR3 length is 16 residues. Germline CDR1 KGHSH, CDR2 LQKENI. After removal of 6 bases from V and 2 bases from J, the junction contained 8 bases not matched to a gene.

This chain connects TRBV5-4 to TRBJ2-7; 10 bases match TRBD2. The CDR3 is made up of 15 amino acids. Trimming cost V 4 bases and J 6 bases; bases outside gene matches: 10. Looked up from germline, CDR1 is SGHNT and CDR2 is YYREEE (reference sequence). The CDR3 nucleotides are TGTGCCAGCAGCCCCTCAGCGGGAGGGCCGTTCGAGCAGTACTTC. Amino acids: CASSPSAGGPFEQYF.

V is TRBV5-1 and J is TRBJ2-7; D is perhaps TRBD1 or TRBD2 (5 bases each). CDR3 length equals 16 residues. Per the germline V gene, CDR1 is SGHRS and CDR2 is YFSETQ. With 1 base removed from V and 3 bases from J, the gap between germline ends came to 17 bases. The CDR3 coding sequence is TGCGCCAGCAGCTTGTCAGTCGGGGCGGTTGACTACGAGCAGTACTTC. Amino acids: CASSLSVGAVDYEQYF. Based on the CDR3 plus reference TRBV5-1 and TRBJ2-7, the full variable domain is KAGVTQTPRYLIKTRGQQVTLSCSPISGHRSVSWYQQTPGQGLQFLFEYFSETQRNKGNFPGRFSGRQFSNSRSEMNVSTLELGDSALYLCASSLSVGAVDYEQYFGPGTRLTVT.

This clone was recorded once. V is TRBV6-1 and J is TRBJ1-4; no clear D gene. CDR1 is MNHNS and CDR2 is SASEGT in the germline V gene. V was cut by 6 bases and J by 4 bases, with 15 bases left in between. CDR3 length: 15 residues. CDR3 amino acids: CASREKGANNEKLFF. CDR3 nucleotide sequence: TGTGCCAGCAGGGAAAAGGGAGCCAATAATGAAAAACTGTTTTTT.

This CDR3 reads CASLGQGVPETQYF. The CDR3 DNA reads TGTGCCAGCCTGGGACAGGGGGTCCCAGAGACCCAGTACTTC. The rearrangement uses TRBV18 and TRBJ2-5; the match to TRBD1 covers 11 bases. CDR1 KGHSH and CDR2 LQKENI come from the germline V gene. V shed 8 bases, J shed 4 bases, and the junction held 6 bases outside the gene matches. This CDR3 contains 14 residues.

Remarks on this clone: The sample has other DNA sequences that encode this CDR3 too. The chain links TRBV5-1 to TRBJ2-5; 9 bases map to TRBD1. In germline, CDR1 is SGHRS, CDR2 YFSETQ. This CDR3 region has 15 residues. With V trimmed by 2 bases and J by 4 bases, 6 bases remained unmatched. CDR3 loop: CASSLTGGLGETQYF. The CDR3 bases are TGCGCCAGCAGCTTAACAGGGGGCCTCGGAGAGACCCAGTACTTC.

This chain uses TRBV28 with TRBJ2-1; D unresolved. Between the trimmed V and J ends, which lost 5 bases and 7 bases, there was a span of 6 bases. The germline V gene has CDR1 MDHEN and CDR2 SYDVKM. The CDR3 runs 11 residues. CDR3 protein: CASSRMNEQFF. CDR3 in DNA: TGTGCCAGCAGTCGAATGAATGAGCAGTTCTTC.

The rearrangement uses TRBV2 and TRBJ2-5; TRBD2 agrees at 12 bases. This CDR3 is built from 15 residues. Losses at the gene ends were 5 bases for V and 7 bases for J; bases not matched to a gene: 8. Germline CDR1 is SNHLY and CDR2 is FYNNEI. CDR3 sequence (DNA): TGTGCCAGCAGTCCGCTAGCGGGGGGGGGTCGGACCCAGTACTTC. As protein: CASSPLAGGGRTQYF.

The V gene is TRBV9, the J gene TRBJ2-6, with 8 positions matching TRBD2. The J segment lost 1 base and the V segment lost 2 bases, leaving 8 bases of the junction unmatched. Germline values: CDR1 SGDLS, CDR2 YYNGEE. The CDR3 totals 18 residues. As DNA, the CDR3 is TGTGCCAGCAGCGTCAGCGGGAGAGAACCATCTGGGGCCAACGTCCTGACTTTC. Residues: CASSVSGREPSGANVLTF.

This clone was seen just once. This rearrangement joins TRBV5-1 to TRBJ2-1; D perhaps matches TRBD1 (6 bases). CDR3 size: 15 residues. Trimming removed 5 bases from V and 6 bases from J, with 18 bases in between. The V gene's germline CDR1 is SGHRS and CDR2 YFSETQ. CDR3 nucleotide sequence: TGCGCCAGCAGAAAAGGACCCTTACAGGGCAATGAGCAGTTCTTC. Encoded protein: CASRKGPLQGNEQFF. Full variable domain (rest looked up from reference TRBV5-1 and TRBJ2-1): KAGVTQTPRYLIKTRGQQVTLSCSPISGHRSVSWYQQTPGQGLQFLFEYFSETQRNKGNFPGRFSGRQFSNSRSEMNVSTLELGDSALYLCASRKGPLQGNEQFFGPGTRLTVL.

The chain carries TRBV2 and TRBJ2-5; possibly TRBD1 for D (6 bases). V was cut by 6 bases and J by 2 bases, with 19 bases left in between. From germline, CDR1 is SNHLY and CDR2 FYNNEI. This CDR3 is built from 16 residues. CDR3: CASRANTGTMQETQYF. In DNA form, the CDR3 reads TGTGCCAGCAGAGCGAACACCGGGACAATGCAAGAGACCCAGTACTTC.